These T cell receptor beta chains were read from a single sample in a study of identical twins. TCRdb analysed the 5' RACE reads with MiXCR anew, one entry per CDR3 protein. The table includes fewer than 250,000 distinct CDR3 sequences, about 7% detected once. The same specimen was also included in a second study, on yellow fever vaccine responses in identical twins.

What was sequenced was memory (CD45RO+) T cells sorted from blood. Every receptor here comes from a woman aged 18-35 years in good health. Each CDR3 is given with its conserved first and last residue. Each record gives: V gene, clone size, D gene, J gene, CDR3 DNA, CDR3 protein. A D gene is named only where the DNA matches it firmly. Clone size, where shown, is once, few, many, or a class for clones that have expanded.

TRBV9	.	TRBD2	TRBJ2-7	TGTGCCAGCAGCCCTCGGACTAGCGGGAGTGGGTCCTACGAGCAGTACTTC	CASSPRTSGSGSYEQYF
TRBV11-1	.	TRBD1	TRBJ2-1	TGTGCCAGCAGCTTGTCGGGACAGGGGGCCCAATTGGACAATGAGCAGTTCTTC	CASSLSGQGAQLDNEQFF
TRBV28	few	TRBD1	TRBJ1-5	TGTGCCAGCAGTTGGACAGGGGGCTTCGATCTGGGTCAGCCCCAGCATTTT	CASSWTGGFDLGQPQHF
TRBV20-1	.	.	TRBJ1-5	TGCAGTGCTCCCAAGGAGGCAGGTTGGCCCCAGCATTTT	CSAPKEAGWPQHF
TRBV3-1	.	TRBD2	TRBJ2-7	TGTGCCAGCAGCCAAGGTACTAGCGGGAGGGCCTTGGGCGAGCAGTACTTC	CASSQGTSGRALGEQYF
TRBV10-1	.	TRBD2	TRBJ2-1	TGCGCCAGCAGTGATTCCGGGACTAGCAATGAGCAGTTCTTC	CASSDSGTSNEQFF
TRBV29-1	many	.	TRBJ2-1	TGCAGCGTTGAATTGAGGGGACTTTACAATGAGCAGTTCTTC	CSVELRGLYNEQFF
TRBV27	many	.	TRBJ2-7	TGTGCCAGCAGTTTAAAAAGGGGGGCCTACGAGCAGTACTTC	CASSLKRGAYEQYF
TRBV2	few	.	TRBJ1-5	TGTGCCAGCAGTGTCAGAGTTACTACCCTAGTTCAGCCCCAGCATTTT	CASSVRVTTLVQPQHF
TRBV20-1	.	.	TRBJ2-6	TGCAGTGCTAGAGATTCGACATGGGACTCCGGGGCCAACGTCCTGACTTTC	CSARDSTWDSGANVLTF
TRBV6-6	many	.	TRBJ1-2	TGTGCCAGCAGTTTCGTAGAAACTATGGCCTACACCTTC	CASSFVETMAYTF
TRBV28	few	.	TRBJ2-3	TGTGCCAGCAGTTTACCCCCCGGGGTTTTCACAGATACGCAGTATTTT	CASSLPPGVFTDTQYF
TRBV12-3/TRBV12-4	many	.	TRBJ2-7	TGTGCCAGCAGCTTGGGAAACTACGAGCAGTACTTC	CASSLGNYEQYF
TRBV5-6	.	TRBD1	TRBJ1-2	TGTGCCAGCAGCTTGGTGACAGGGTCAGGTGGCTACACCTTC	CASSLVTGSGGYTF
TRBV3-1	many	.	TRBJ2-7	TGTGCCAGCAGCCAAGTTACAACCTTCTACGAGCAGTACTTC	CASSQVTTFYEQYF
TRBV6-1	many	TRBD1	TRBJ1-6	TGTGCCAGCAGGCCGGGACAGGGGACCTCACCCCTCCACTTT	CASRPGQGTSPLHF
TRBV21-1	.	.	TRBJ2-4	TGTGCCAGCAGCAGACACTCCAGCGAGCCCAAAAACATTCAGTACTTC	CASSRHSSEPKNIQYF
TRBV10-3	few	.	TRBJ2-5	TGTGCCACCTCGGGGATAGTGGGGGAGACCCAGTACTTC	CATSGIVGETQYF
TRBV5-1	many	.	TRBJ2-7	TGCGCCAGCAGCCGGGACACTACCTACGAGCAGTACTTC	CASSRDTTYEQYF
TRBV3-1	few	TRBD2	TRBJ2-1	TGTGCCAGCAGCCCATTGCGGGGGGGCAATGAGCAGTTCTTC	CASSPLRGGNEQFF
TRBV5-6	few	.	TRBJ1-4	TGTGCCAGCAGCTCCCTAGGACCCTCGCAAGGTGAAAAACTGTTTTTT	CASSSLGPSQGEKLFF
TRBV5-5	.	.	TRBJ2-2	TGTGCCACCCAATTTCAGGTGGGCCGCACCGGGGAGCTGTTTTTT	CATQFQVGRTGELFF
TRBV3-1	few	.	TRBJ1-2	TGTGCCAGCAGCCAAGATTTCTATGGCTACACCTTC	CASSQDFYGYTF
TRBV14	.	TRBD1	TRBJ1-4	TGTGCCAGCAGAAGTAATGGGACAGGGCGTGAAAAACTGTTTTTT	CASRSNGTGREKLFF
TRBV6-4	many	TRBD2	TRBJ2-1	TGTGCCAGCAGTGAATCACCTAGCGGGCTGGATGAGCAGTTCTTC	CASSESPSGLDEQFF
TRBV5-5	.	.	TRBJ1-6	TGTGCCAGCAGCTTCTGGGGGGACAATTCACCCCTCCACTTT	CASSFWGDNSPLHF
TRBV10-3	many	TRBD2	TRBJ2-1	TGTGCCATCAGTGAAAGGACTAGCGGGAGCCGGAATGAGCAGTTCTTC	CAISERTSGSRNEQFF
TRBV6-4	many	TRBD1	TRBJ2-3	TGTGCCAGCAGTGAAGGGACAGCCACAGATACGCAGTATTTT	CASSEGTATDTQYF
TRBV7-9	many	.	TRBJ1-1	TGTGCCAGCAGCCCCGGGGACACTTTGAACACTGAAGCTTTCTTT	CASSPGDTLNTEAFF
TRBV20-1	few	.	TRBJ2-3	TGCAGTGCTAGAGGCGGTCCTTCGGGGGATACGCAGTATTTT	CSARGGPSGDTQYF
TRBV12-3/TRBV12-4	many	TRBD1	TRBJ1-1	TGTGCCAGCAGTTCCTTTCCGGGACAGCTGAACACTGAAGCTTTCTTT	CASSSFPGQLNTEAFF
TRBV12-3/TRBV12-4	many	.	TRBJ2-1	TGTGCCAGCAGCGGGCTCGCAATTGAGCAGTTCTTC	CASSGLAIEQFF
TRBV20-1	few	.	TRBJ1-2	TGCAGTGCTAGAGGAGAGGGGTACTATGGCTACACCTTC	CSARGEGYYGYTF
TRBV7-3	few	.	TRBJ2-1	TGTGCCAGCAGCCAACAGCCTGGAGGGTCCTACAATGAGCAGTTCTTC	CASSQQPGGSYNEQFF
TRBV5-1	.	.	TRBJ2-2	TGCGCCAGCAGCATAGAGACCAGGGAGCTGTTTTTT	CASSIETRELFF
TRBV5-1	.	TRBD1	TRBJ2-7	TGCGCCAGCACAAGGACAGGGTTCGACGAGCAGTACTTC	CASTRTGFDEQYF
TRBV6-5	few	.	TRBJ1-6	TGTGCCAGCAGTTATCAGGGCTATAATTCACCCCTCCACTTT	CASSYQGYNSPLHF
TRBV12-3/TRBV12-4	many	.	TRBJ2-7	TGTGCCAGCAGTTTCGGTCTCGTCTCCTACGAGCAGTACTTC	CASSFGLVSYEQYF
TRBV24-1	many	TRBD1	TRBJ2-3	TGTGCCACCAGTGACCATCGACAGGGGAGAGTAGATACGCAGTATTTT	CATSDHRQGRVDTQYF
TRBV20-1	many	.	TRBJ2-2	TGCAGTGCCGCGCGGGGATTGGGCGGGGAGCTGTTTTTT	CSAARGLGGELFF
TRBV7-6	many	TRBD1	TRBJ1-6	TGTGCCAGCAGCTTAGTCGGGACAGGGGAATCACCCCTCCACTTT	CASSLVGTGESPLHF
TRBV7-9	.	.	TRBJ2-7	TGTGCCAGCAGCTTATCATGGGGGAAGGGCTCCTACGAGCAGTACTTC	CASSLSWGKGSYEQYF
TRBV6-1	.	TRBD1	TRBJ1-6	TGTGCCAGCAGAGAGGACAGGGGTAATTCACCCCTCCACTTT	CASREDRGNSPLHF
TRBV7-9	.	.	TRBJ1-2	TGTGCCAGCAGCTTAGGAGGCAGGGACTACACCTTC	CASSLGGRDYTF
TRBV7-8	few	.	TRBJ2-3	TGTGCCAGCAGCCGTACTAGGGGGGTCATGAGGGATACGCAGTATTTT	CASSRTRGVMRDTQYF
TRBV6-1	few	.	TRBJ1-2	TGTGCCAGCATCAAAGACAGCACCAACTATGGCTACACCTTC	CASIKDSTNYGYTF
TRBV3-1	few	TRBD2	TRBJ2-7	TGTGCCAGCAGCCAAGGGCTAGCGGGAAACTCCTACGAGCAGTACTTC	CASSQGLAGNSYEQYF
TRBV29-1	.	TRBD2	TRBJ2-5	TGCAGCGTTGTTGGACTAGCGGGGGAGTCGCAGACCCAGTACTTC	CSVVGLAGESQTQYF